This record looks at one TCR beta chain sequence and its context. The data derive from a study of blood T cell repertoires in COVID-19. The CDR3 has 13 amino acids. Trimming at V came to 5 bases and at J to 5 bases, leaving 4 bases not matched to a gene. Germline CDR1 is SGHNT and CDR2 is YENEEA. In terms of age and location, participants ranged from roughly 18 to 90 years and lived in about 25 US areas. Assignment of participants to cohorts was predicated upon participant-reported clinical history. Cohort 3 recovered donors had two negative PCRs, clearance, or symptom resolution. Per the study methods: For nucleated cells, counts were estimated from reference gene primer amplification. Method: immunoSEQ multiplex PCR; TCRdb's copy keeps in-frame clones and lacks some. V, J and clone size are those of that table, while D and trimming were read from the DNA. Of 300,000 or so clones in the sample, 90% were seen once.

The receptor comes from a woman aged 25 to 45 who had recovered from COVID-19. Sequencing was done on a sample of PBMCs or T cells enriched from blood (not recorded which). The gene calls are TRBV11-3 and TRBJ2-5, with 8 positions matching TRBD1. CDR3: CASSGQGRETQYF. The DNA for the CDR3 is TGTGCCAGCAGCGGACAGGGCCGGGAGACCCAGTACTTC.